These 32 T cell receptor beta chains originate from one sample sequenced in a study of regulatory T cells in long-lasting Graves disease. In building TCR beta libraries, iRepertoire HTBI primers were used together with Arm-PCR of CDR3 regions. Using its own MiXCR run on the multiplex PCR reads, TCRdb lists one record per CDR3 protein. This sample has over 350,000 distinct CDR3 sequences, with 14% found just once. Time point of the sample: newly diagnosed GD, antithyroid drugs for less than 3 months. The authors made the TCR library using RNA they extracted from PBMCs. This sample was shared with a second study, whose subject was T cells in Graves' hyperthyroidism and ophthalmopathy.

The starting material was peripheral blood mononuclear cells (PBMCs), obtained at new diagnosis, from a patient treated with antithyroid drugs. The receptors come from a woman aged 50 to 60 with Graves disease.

CDR3 bases: TGTGCCAGCAGTCCCATGGACAGGGGGGTCTACGAGCAGTACTTC. Its protein product is CASSPMDRGVYEQYF. The chain links TRBV6-1 to TRBJ2-7; TRBD1 aligns across 10 bases. After removal of 5 bases from V and 3 bases from J, the junction contained 7 bases not matched to a gene. This CDR3 is built from 15 residues. Germline V CDR1 and CDR2: MNHNS, SASEGT.

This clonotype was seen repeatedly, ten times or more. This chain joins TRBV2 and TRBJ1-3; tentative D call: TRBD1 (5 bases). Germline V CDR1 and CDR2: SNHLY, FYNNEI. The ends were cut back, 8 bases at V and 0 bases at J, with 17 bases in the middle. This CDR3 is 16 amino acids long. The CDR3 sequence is CASGSTAKNSGNTIYF. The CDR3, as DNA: TGTGCCAGCGGTTCGACAGCCAAGAACTCTGGAAACACCATATATTTT.

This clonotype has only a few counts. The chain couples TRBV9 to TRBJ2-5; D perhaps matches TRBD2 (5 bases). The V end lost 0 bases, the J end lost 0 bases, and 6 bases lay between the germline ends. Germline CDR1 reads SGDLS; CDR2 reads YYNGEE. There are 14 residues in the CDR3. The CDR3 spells CASSVAGYQETQYF. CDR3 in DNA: TGTGCCAGCAGCGTAGCGGGGTACCAAGAGACCCAGTACTTC. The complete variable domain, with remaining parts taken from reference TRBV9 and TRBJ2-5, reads DSGVTQTPKHLITATGQRVTLRCSPRSGDLSVYWYQQSLDQGLQFLIQYYNGEERAKGNILERFSAQQFPDLHSELNLSSLELGDSALYFCASSVAGYQETQYFGPGTRLLVL.

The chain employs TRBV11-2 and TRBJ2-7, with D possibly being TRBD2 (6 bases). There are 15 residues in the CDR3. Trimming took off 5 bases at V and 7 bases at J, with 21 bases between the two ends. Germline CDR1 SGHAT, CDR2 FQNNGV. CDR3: CASSPHRDSLWEQYF. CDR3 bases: TGTGCCAGCAGCCCTCACCGGGACTCCCTCTGGGAGCAGTACTTC.

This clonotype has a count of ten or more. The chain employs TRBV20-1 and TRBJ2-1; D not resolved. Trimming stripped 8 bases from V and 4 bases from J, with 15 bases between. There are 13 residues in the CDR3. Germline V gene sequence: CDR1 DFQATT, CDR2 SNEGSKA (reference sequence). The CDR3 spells CSPTVGLYNEQFF. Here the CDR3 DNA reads TGCAGTCCGACGGTGGGCCTTTACAATGAGCAGTTCTTC.

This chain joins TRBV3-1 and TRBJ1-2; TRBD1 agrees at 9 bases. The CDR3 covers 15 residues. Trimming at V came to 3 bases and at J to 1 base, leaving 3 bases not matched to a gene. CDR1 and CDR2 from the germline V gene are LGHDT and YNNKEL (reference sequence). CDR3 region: CASSHRTGDNYGYTF. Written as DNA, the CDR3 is TGTGCCAGCAGCCACAGGACAGGGGATAACTATGGCTACACCTTC.

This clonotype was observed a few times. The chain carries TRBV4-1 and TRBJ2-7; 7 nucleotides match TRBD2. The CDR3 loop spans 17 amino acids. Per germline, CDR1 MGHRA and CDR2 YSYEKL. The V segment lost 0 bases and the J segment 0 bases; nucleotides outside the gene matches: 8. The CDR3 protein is CASSQDRSGTTSYEQYF. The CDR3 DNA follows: TGCGCCAGCAGCCAAGATCGGAGCGGGACGACCTCCTACGAGCAGTACTTC.

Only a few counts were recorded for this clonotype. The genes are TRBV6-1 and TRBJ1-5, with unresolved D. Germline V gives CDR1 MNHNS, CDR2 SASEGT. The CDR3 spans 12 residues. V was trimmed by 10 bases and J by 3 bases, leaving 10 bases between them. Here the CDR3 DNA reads TGTGCCACCCGTGGGTCCAATCAGCCCCAGCATTTT. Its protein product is CATRGSNQPQHF.

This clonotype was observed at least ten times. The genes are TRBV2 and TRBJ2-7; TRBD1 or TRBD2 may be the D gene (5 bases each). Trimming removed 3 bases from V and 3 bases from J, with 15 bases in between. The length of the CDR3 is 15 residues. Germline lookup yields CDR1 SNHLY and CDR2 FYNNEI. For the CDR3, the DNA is TGTGCCAGCAGTGATAAGGGGCGAGGACTCTACGAGCAGTACTTC. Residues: CASSDKGRGLYEQYF.

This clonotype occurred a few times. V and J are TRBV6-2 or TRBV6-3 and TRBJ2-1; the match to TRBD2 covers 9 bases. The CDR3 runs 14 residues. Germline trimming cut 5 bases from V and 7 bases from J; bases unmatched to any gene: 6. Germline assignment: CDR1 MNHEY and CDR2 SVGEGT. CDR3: CASSIAGDVNEQFF. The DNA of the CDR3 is TGTGCCAGCAGTATAGCGGGAGATGTAAATGAGCAGTTCTTC.

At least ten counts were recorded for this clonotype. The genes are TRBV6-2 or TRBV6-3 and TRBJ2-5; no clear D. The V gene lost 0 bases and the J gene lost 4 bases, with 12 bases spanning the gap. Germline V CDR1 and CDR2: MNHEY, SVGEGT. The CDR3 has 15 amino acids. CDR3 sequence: CASSYSSGQRETQYF. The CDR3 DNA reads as TGTGCCAGCAGTTACTCAAGTGGCCAGAGAGAGACCCAGTACTTC.

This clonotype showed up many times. CDR3 sequence (DNA): TGTGCCAGCAGTTTCCTAGGCGAGCAGTACTTC. It codes for CASSFLGEQYF. The rearrangement links TRBV12-3 or TRBV12-4 to TRBJ2-7; D is unclear. Trimming pared 3 bases from V and 6 bases from J, leaving 6 bases between. CDR3 size: 11 residues.

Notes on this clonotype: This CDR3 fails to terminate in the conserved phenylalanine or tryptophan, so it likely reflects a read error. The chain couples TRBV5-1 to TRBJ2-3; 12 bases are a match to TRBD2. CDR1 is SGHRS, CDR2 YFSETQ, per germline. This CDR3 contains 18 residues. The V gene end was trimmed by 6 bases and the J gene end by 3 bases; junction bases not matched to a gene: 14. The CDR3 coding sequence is TGCGCCAGCAACCCTTACCCAACGACTAGCGGGAGTACAGATACGCAGTATTTA. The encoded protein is CASNPYPTTSGSTDTQYL.

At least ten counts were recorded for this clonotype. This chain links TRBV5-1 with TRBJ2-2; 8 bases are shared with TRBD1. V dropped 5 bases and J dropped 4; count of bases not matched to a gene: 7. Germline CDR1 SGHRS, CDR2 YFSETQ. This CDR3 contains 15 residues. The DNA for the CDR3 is TGCGCCAGCAGGGCACGACAGGGGAGCACCGGGGAGCTGTTTTTT. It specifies CASRARQGSTGELFF.

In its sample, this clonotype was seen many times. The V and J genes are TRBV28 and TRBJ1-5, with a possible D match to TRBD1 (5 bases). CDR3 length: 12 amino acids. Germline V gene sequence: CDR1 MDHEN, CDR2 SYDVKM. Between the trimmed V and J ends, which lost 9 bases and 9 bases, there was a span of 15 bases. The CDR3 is CASGTADPPQHF. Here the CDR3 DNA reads TGTGCCAGTGGGACGGCCGACCCGCCCCAGCATTTT.

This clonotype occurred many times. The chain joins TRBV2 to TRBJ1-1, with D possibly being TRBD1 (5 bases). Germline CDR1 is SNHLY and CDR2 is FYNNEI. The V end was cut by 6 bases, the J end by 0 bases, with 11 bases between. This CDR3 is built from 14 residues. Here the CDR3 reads CASRLTAMNTEAFF. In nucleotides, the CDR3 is TGTGCCAGCAGACTGACAGCTATGAACACTGAAGCTTTCTTT.

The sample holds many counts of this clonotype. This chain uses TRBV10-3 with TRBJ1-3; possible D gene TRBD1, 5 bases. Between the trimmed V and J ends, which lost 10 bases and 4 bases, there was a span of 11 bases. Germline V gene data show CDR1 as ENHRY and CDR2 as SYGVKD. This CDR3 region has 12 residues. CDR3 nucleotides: TGTGCCAAAAGGGACGCAGGAAACACCATATATTTT. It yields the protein CAKRDAGNTIYF.

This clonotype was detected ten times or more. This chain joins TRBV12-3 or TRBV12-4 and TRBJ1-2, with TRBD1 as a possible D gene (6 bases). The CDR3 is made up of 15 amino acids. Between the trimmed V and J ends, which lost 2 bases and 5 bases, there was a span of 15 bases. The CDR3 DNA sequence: TGTGCCAGCAGTTTATTCGAACGAGGGGGTTATGGCTACACCTTC. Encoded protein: CASSLFERGGYGYTF.

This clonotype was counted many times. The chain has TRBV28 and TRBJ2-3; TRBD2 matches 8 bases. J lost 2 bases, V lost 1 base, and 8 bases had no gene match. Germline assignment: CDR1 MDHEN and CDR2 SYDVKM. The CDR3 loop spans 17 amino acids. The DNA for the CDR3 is TGTGCCAGCAGTTTATTTCTGACGGGAGGGCCCACAGATACGCAGTATTTT. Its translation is CASSLFLTGGPTDTQYF.

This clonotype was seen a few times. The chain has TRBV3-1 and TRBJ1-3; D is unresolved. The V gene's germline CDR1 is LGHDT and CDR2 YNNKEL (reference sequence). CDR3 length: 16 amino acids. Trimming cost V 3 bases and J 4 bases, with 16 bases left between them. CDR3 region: CASSHSIGSSGNTIYF. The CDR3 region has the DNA TGTGCCAGCAGCCACTCGATAGGTTCCTCCGGAAACACCATATATTTT.

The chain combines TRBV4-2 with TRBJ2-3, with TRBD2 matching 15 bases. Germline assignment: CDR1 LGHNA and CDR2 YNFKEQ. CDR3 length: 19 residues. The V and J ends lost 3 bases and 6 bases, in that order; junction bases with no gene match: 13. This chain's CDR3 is CASSQVQGLAGGDVDTQYF. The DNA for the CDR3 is TGTGCCAGCAGCCAGGTTCAAGGACTAGCGGGAGGGGATGTGGATACGCAGTATTTT.

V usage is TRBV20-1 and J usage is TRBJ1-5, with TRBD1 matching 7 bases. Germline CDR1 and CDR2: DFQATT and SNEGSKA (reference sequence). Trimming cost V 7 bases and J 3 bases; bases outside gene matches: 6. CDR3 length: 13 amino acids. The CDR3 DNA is TGCAGTGGTACCGACAGGGACAATCAGCCCCAGCATTTT. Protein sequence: CSGTDRDNQPQHF.

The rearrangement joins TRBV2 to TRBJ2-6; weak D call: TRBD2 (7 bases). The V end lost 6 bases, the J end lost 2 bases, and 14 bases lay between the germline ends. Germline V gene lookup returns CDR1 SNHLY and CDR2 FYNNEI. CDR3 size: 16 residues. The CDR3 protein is CASRDSRGAGANVLTF. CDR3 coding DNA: TGTGCCAGCAGGGACAGCCGGGGGGCTGGGGCCAACGTCCTGACTTTC.

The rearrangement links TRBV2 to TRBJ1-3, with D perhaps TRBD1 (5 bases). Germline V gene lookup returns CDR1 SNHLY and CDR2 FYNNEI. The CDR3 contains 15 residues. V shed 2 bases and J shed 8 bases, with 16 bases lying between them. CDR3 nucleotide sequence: TGTGCCAGCAGTGAAATGAGGGGCCGGAGGGACACCATATATTTT. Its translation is CASSEMRGRRDTIYF. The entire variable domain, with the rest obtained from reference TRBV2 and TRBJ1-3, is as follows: EPEVTQTPSHQVTQMGQEVILRCVPISNHLYFYWYRQILGQKVEFLVSFYNNEISEKSEIFDDQFSVERPDGSNFTLKIRSTKLEDSAMYFCASSEMRGRRDTIYFGEGSWLTVV.

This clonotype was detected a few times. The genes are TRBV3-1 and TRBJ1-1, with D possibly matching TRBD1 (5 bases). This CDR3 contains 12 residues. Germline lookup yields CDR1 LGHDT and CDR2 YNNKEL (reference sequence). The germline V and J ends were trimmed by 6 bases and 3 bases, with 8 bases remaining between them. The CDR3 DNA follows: TGTGCCAGCAGGAGGGACTACACTGAAGCTTTCTTT. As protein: CASRRDYTEAFF.

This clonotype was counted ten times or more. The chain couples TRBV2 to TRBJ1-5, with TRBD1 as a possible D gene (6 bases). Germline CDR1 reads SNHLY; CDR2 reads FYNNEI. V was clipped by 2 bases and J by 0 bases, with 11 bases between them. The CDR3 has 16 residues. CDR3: CASSESGDDSNQPQHF. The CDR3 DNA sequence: TGTGCCAGCAGTGAATCAGGGGATGATAGCAATCAGCCCCAGCATTTT.

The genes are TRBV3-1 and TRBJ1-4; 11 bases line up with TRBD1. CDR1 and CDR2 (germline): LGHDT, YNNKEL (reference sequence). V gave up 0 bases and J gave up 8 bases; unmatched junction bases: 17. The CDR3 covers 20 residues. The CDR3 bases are TGTGCCAGCAGCCAAGAAGGTCCCGGACAGGGGGCGGCAGTTCACGAAAAACTGTTTTTT. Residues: CASSQEGPGQGAAVHEKLFF.

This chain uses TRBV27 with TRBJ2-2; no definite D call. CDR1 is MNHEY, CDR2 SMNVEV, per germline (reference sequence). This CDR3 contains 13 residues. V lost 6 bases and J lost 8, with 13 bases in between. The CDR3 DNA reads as TGTGCCAGCAGCTTCGCCGGTTCGGGGGAGCTGTTTTTT. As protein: CASSFAGSGELFF.

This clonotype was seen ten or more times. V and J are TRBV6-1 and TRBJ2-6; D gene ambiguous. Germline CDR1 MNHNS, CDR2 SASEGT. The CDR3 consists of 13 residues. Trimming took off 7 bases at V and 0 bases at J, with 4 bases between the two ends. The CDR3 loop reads CASTGSGANVLTF. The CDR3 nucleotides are TGTGCCAGCACCGGCTCTGGGGCCAACGTCCTGACTTTC.

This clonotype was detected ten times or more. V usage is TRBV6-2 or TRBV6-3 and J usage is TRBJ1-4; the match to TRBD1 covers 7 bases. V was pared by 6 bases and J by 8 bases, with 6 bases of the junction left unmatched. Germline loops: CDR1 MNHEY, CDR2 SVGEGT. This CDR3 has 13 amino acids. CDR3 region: CASRRTGQEKLFF. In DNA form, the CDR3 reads TGTGCCAGCAGGAGGACAGGTCAGGAAAAACTGTTTTTT.

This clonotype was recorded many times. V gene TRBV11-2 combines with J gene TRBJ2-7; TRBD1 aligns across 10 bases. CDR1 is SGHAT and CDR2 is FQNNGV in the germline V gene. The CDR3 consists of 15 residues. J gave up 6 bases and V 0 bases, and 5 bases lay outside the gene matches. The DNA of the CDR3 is TGTGCCAGCAGCTTAGAGGGACAGGGGCATTTCGAGCAGTACTTC. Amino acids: CASSLEGQGHFEQYF.

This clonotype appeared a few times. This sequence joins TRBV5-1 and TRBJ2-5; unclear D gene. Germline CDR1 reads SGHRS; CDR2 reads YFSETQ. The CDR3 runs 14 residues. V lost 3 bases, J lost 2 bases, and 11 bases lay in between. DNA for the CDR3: TGCGCCAGCAGCTCCAGCCGGATACAAGAGACCCAGTACTTC. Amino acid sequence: CASSSSRIQETQYF.